One T cell receptor beta chain is described in this entry. Its antigen specificity is not known. There are no base qualities to consult, and no much larger clone falls within one base. This sample is drawn from a study of blood T cell repertoires in COVID-19 (dated by TCRdb to the early 2020s). For the study in its entirety: Samples covering the acute and convalescent phases of COVID-19 were provided by collaborators in the United States, Italy and Spain. The prospective study material was composed of cDNA or gDNA derived from T cells, B-cell-depleted T cells, or PBMCs. Deeply sampled blood TCRbeta repertoires from subjects exposed to, actively infected with, or recovered from COVID-19 were included in the dataset. The repertoires were made available in a free public database intended to serve as a resource for research on the immune response to SARS-CoV-2. The samples were drawn from two sources: the first 160 participants of the ongoing ImmuneRACE study, and 1,000 to 1,500 subjects contributed by 6 global collaborators. Nearly every sample came with metadata listing a de-identified subject ID, COVID-19 status, age in years and sex. Where available, HLA class I and class II types were obtained from metadata supplied by the sample provider rather than from assay-based typing.

General findings and caveats noted by the study authors: How much clinical and demographic metadata was included differed by source and by participant, and the metadata was provided uncurated.

At the junction V is shortened by 3 bases and J by 0 bases, with 9 bases in between. The germline V gene yields SGDLS for CDR1 and YYNGEE for CDR2. The CDR3 has 14 amino acids, counting the end cysteine and phenylalanine. This entry keeps only the CDR3 DNA: 42 bases, framed from base 1. Whole blood was collected in K2EDTA tubes by collaborating institutions according to the institutions' own protocols. Collaborator samples were shipped for TCRbeta analysis as frozen whole blood, isolated PBMCs, or DNA extracted from either sample type. The immunoSEQ Assay, a bias-controlled multiplex PCR, was used to amplify TCRbeta CDR3 regions from genomic DNA. In the authors' own workflow: The number of nucleated cells in each sample was estimated from the amplification of reference gene primers within the assay. To quantify the absolute abundance of each unique TCRbeta CDR3 rearrangement, sequence reads were collapsed and filtered. For each sample, productive Simpson clonality was calculated as the square root of Simpson's diversity index across productive rearrangements. TCRdb carries this immuneACCESS record with in-frame sequences only. Its versions omit some clonotypes, under half of them owing to an unresolved V gene in the studies checked, with the rest unexplained. For V, J and clone size, that table is used; D and trimming come from the DNA. Across this sample there are some 280,000 clones, with over 80% seen only once. Approximately 3.8% of the sample rests with the top ten.

Source material: peripheral blood. The source of this sequence is a woman between 45 and 65 years old with active or convalescent COVID-19. The chain was built from TRBV9 and TRBJ2-5; 6 matching bases give a weak D call of TRBD2. The sequence in DNA is TGTGCCAGCAGCGAGGGACTGGACCAAGAGACCCAGTACTTC. This translates into CASSEGLDQETQYF. With all but the CDR3 taken from the reference TRBV9 and TRBJ2-5 genes, the full variable domain is: DSGVTQTPKHLITATGQRVTLRCSPRSGDLSVYWYQQSLDQGLQFLIQYYNGEERAKGNILERFSAQQFPDLHSELNLSSLELGDSALYFCASSEGLDQETQYFGPGTRLLVL.